This TCR beta chain was identified during a study of CD8+CD57+ T cells in acquired aplastic anemia (dated by TCRdb to 2016 to 2019). Study-level background: A mean of roughly 2.9 ug of DNA, ranging from about 0.2 to 27.4 ug, was extracted from sorted CD4+ and CD8+ cells.

The sample holds a few counts of this clonotype. Which antigen it targets is not known. Base qualities are not at hand, and no much larger clone is one base apart. In the study, sorted CD4+ and CD8+ blood T cells from patients with severe aplastic anemia and from healthy subjects underwent deep sequencing of TCR repertoires. Ficoll-Paque density gradient centrifugation was used to isolate peripheral blood mononuclear cells. Before DNA was extracted, CD4+ and CD8+ T cells were sorted using either FACS or magnetic beads. For this chain, trimming is 5 bases at the V end and 4 bases at the J end, and the number of junction bases without a gene match is 7. Including cysteine and phenylalanine, the CDR3 has 15 amino acids. Only CDR3 DNA remains: 45 bases, in frame from the first base. In the germline V gene, CDR1 corresponds to SGHVS and CDR2 to FQNEAQ. Genomic DNA was used as template for profiling of TCR beta VDJ combinations and CDR3 sequences. TCR repertoire sequencing was run on an Illumina HiSeq 2000. The original methods were these. Repertoires were assessed using TRBV/TRBJ rearrangement plots, CDR3 size and DJ length profiles, and Simpson's diversity index. The most abundant DNA sequence in the deep sequencing data was defined as the immunodominant clone. CDR3 amino acid sequences were screened for sharing across subjects and were compared with published repertoires and the VDJdb database. The public sequencing data were trimmed at Q25 with fastp and processed into clonotypes with MiXCR by TCRdb, which kept only in-frame beta chains. Every CDR3 protein is listed once, alongside the most common genes and DNA of its rows. These V and J calls derive from TCRdb rather than the authors' analysis. The table for this sample lists under 200,000 distinct CDR3 sequences; about 64% of them were counted only once. Of the sample, 35% to 55% falls within the top ten clones.

Points the paper makes about the study in general: Roughly 29 CD8+ CDR3 sequences were found in both patients and controls but appeared to be highly expressed in patients and within the immunodominant clones of the patients. Between patients and healthy controls, no significant difference in CD8+ Simpson's diversity was found (P=0.060).

The clonotype originates from a human donor with severe aplastic anemia or a healthy control (not recorded which). The sequencing sample was made of sorted CD4+, CD8+, or CD8+CD57+ T cells (not recorded which) from PBMCs. The V gene is TRBV7-8 and the J gene is TRBJ2-7, and TRBD2 aligns with 11 junction nucleotides. CDR3 reads: CASSAGTSGGYEQYF. The sequence in DNA is TGTGCCAGCAGCGCGGGAACTAGCGGGGGTTACGAGCAGTACTTC.